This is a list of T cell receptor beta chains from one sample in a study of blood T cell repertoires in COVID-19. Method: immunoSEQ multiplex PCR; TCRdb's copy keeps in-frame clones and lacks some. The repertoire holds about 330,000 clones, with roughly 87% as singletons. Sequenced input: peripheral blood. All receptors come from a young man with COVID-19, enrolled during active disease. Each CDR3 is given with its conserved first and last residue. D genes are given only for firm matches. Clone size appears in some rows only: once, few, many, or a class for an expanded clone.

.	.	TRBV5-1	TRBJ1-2	CASSLGTITGYGYTF	TGCGCCAGCAGCTTGGGCACTATCACCGGCTATGGCTACACCTTC
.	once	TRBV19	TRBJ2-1	CASSLRITGDEFF	TGTGCCAGTAGTCTCAGAATAACGGGGGATGAGTTCTTC
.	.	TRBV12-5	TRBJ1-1	CASGLTGYTEAFF	TGTGCTAGTGGCCTGACAGGTTACACTGAAGCTTTCTTT
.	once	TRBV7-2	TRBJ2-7	CASSLYGEGGLYEQYF	TGTGCCAGCAGCTTATATGGGGAGGGGGGGCTCTACGAGCAGTACTTC
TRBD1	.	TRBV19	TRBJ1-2	CASTISTGGIYGYTF	TGTGCCAGTACGATTTCGACAGGGGGCATCTATGGCTACACCTTC
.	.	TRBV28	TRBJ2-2	CASRRFGNTGELFF	TGTGCCAGCCGCAGGTTCGGGAACACCGGGGAGCTGTTTTTT
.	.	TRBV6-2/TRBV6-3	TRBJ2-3	CASSYYGGQSTDTQYF	TGTGCCAGCAGTTACTACGGGGGGCAGAGCACAGATACGCAGTATTTT
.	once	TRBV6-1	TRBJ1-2	CASSDGTIMSYTF	TGTGCCAGCAGTGATGGGACTATAATGAGCTACACCTTC
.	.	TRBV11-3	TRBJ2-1	CASSLGVGRTTNEQFF	TGTGCCAGCAGCTTAGGTGTGGGGCGGACTACCAATGAGCAGTTCTTC
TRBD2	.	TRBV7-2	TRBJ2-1	CASSSRLAGGRAEQFF	TGTGCCAGCAGCTCCAGACTAGCGGGGGGACGGGCCGAGCAGTTCTTC
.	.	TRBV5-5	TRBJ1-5	CASSLVVTNQPQHF	TGTGCCAGCAGCTTGGTGGTCACAAATCAGCCCCAGCATTTT
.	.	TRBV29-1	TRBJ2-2	CSVFSLRSKTNTGELFF	TGCAGCGTCTTCTCCCTTCGAAGCAAAACGAACACCGGGGAGCTGTTTTTT
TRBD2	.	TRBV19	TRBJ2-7	CASSEGTSGRGAYEQYF	TGTGCCAGTAGTGAAGGGACTAGCGGGAGGGGGGCCTACGAGCAGTACTTC
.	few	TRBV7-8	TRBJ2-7	CASSLAGTYSYEQYF	TGTGCCAGCAGCTTAGCCGGGACTTACTCCTACGAGCAGTACTTC
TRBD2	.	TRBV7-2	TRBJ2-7	CASSFVAGETYEQYF	TGTGCCAGCAGCTTTGTAGCGGGGGAGACCTACGAGCAGTACTTC
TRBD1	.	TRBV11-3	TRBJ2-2	CASSSDAGGPNTGELFF	TGTGCCAGCAGCTCGGATGCAGGGGGCCCGAACACCGGGGAGCTGTTTTTT
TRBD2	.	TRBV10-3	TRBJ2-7	CAINSLAGGPYEQYF	TGTGCCATCAATTCGTTAGCGGGAGGACCGTACGAGCAGTACTTC
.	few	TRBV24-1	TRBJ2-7	CATSDSRGALEQYF	TGTGCCACCAGTGATTCGCGCGGAGCCCTCGAGCAGTACTTC
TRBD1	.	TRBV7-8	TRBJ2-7	CASSVRDREPLNYEQYF	TGTGCCAGCAGCGTCCGGGACAGGGAACCACTAAACTACGAGCAGTACTTC
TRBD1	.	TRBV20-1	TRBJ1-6	CSATRTGKIHF	TGCAGTGCAACACGGACAGGGAAGATCCACTTT
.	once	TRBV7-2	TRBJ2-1	CASSFRHPGLKSYNEQFF	TGTGCCAGCAGCTTTCGTCATCCTGGCCTCAAAAGTTACAATGAGCAGTTCTTC
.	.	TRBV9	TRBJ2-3	CASGSRGGITDTQYF	TGTGCCAGCGGCTCGAGGGGGGGCATCACAGATACGCAGTATTTT
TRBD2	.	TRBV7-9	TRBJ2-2	CASSSNRLAGESTGELFF	TGTGCCAGCAGCTCCAACCGGCTAGCGGGGGAGAGCACCGGGGAGCTGTTTTTT
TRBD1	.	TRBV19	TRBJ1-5	CASRPQGAGNQPQHF	TGTGCCAGTCGCCCACAGGGGGCGGGCAATCAGCCCCAGCATTTT
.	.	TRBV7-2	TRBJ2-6	CASSSRTGANVLTF	TGTGCCAGCAGCTCCAGGACTGGGGCCAACGTCCTGACTTTC
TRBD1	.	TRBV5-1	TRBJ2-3	CASSPGQGRADTQYF	TGCGCCAGCAGCCCCGGACAGGGAAGGGCAGATACGCAGTATTTT
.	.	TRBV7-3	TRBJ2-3	CASSSAGAASGTDTQYF	TGTGCCAGCAGCTCCGCCGGGGCGGCTAGCGGCACAGATACGCAGTATTTT
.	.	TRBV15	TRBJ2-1	CATSIELGGGDEQFF	TGTGCCACCAGCATCGAGCTGGGGGGGGGCGATGAGCAGTTCTTC
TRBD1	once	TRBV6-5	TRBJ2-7	CASSYSGQGSHEQYF	TGTGCCAGCAGTTACTCGGGACAGGGTTCCCACGAGCAGTACTTC
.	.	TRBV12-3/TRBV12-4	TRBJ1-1	CASSFSGTEAFF	TGTGCCAGCAGTTTTTCAGGGACTGAAGCTTTCTTT
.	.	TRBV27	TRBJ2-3	CASSLSPQGGTDTQYF	TGTGCCAGCAGTTTGAGCCCCCAGGGCGGCACAGATACGCAGTATTTT
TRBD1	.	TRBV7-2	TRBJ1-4	CASSLPTGTGIRKLFF	TGTGCCAGCAGCTTGCCAACCGGGACAGGGATTCGAAAACTGTTTTTT
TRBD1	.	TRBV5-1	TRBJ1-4	CASSPGTGYEKLFF	TGCGCCAGCAGCCCGGGGACAGGGTATGAAAAACTGTTTTTT
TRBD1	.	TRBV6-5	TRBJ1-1	CASAIDRANTEAFF	TGTGCCAGCGCTATTGACAGGGCTAACACTGAAGCTTTCTTT
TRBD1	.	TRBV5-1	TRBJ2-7	CASSPETGGNEQYF	TGCGCCAGCAGCCCGGAGACAGGGGGAAACGAGCAGTACTTC
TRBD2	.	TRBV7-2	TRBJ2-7	CASSLNGASGYEQYF	TGTGCCAGCAGCTTAAATGGGGCTAGCGGGTACGAGCAGTACTTC
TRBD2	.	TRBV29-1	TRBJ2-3	CSVRTSGYTDTQYF	TGCAGCGTTCGGACTAGCGGATACACAGATACGCAGTATTTT
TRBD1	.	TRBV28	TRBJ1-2	CASSPGTEYGYTF	TGTGCCAGCAGTCCCGGGACAGAGTATGGCTACACCTTC
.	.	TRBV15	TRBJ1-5	CATSRDLLGVQQPQHF	TGTGCCACCAGCAGAGATCTCTTAGGGGTTCAGCAGCCCCAGCATTTT
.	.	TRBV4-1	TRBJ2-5	CASSQGWGRPEETQYF	TGCGCCAGCAGCCAAGGATGGGGGAGGCCTGAAGAGACCCAGTACTTC
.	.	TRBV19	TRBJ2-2	CASTSTRTRGTGELFF	TGTGCCAGTACTTCTACGCGAACCCGGGGCACCGGGGAGCTGTTTTTT
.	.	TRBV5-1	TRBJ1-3	CASSLEDSGNTIYF	TGCGCCAGCAGCTTAGAGGACTCTGGAAACACCATATATTTT